This T cell receptor (beta chain) is from a study of vaccination effects on CD4 cells after COVID-19. Study-wide results and caveats: Convalescent patients numbered few in the study; early post-infection timepoints were missing entirely. Late in the post-vaccination period, infection-induced and vaccine-induced clones underwent marked clonal contraction.

Ahead of sequencing, the ViraFEST assay grew antigen-specific CD4+ T cells using viral peptide pools. Scientists isolated CD4+ T cells after a roughly 9-day culture period ended. Vaccinated participants had no history of SARS-CoV-2 infection and tested negative for nucleocapsid antibodies. Days 3 and 7 saw half the medium replaced with IL-2 medium. The assay was immunoSEQ multiplex PCR, and TCRdb's table has in-frame clones only and misses some. The sample contains 25,000 to 35,000 clones, about 81% of which appear only once. V dropped 4 bases and J dropped 6; count of bases not matched to a gene: 7. The CDR3 spans 14 residues. Germline assignment: CDR1 MNHEY and CDR2 SVGEGT. The sample holds one count of this clone. Its target is not known.

Here the sequenced sample was CD4+ T cells from PBMCs cultured with SARS-CoV-2 spike peptides, taken before COVID-19 vaccination. The clonotype originates from a human donor who received a COVID-19 vaccine. J is TRBJ2-3 and V is TRBV6-2 or TRBV6-3, with 7 bases that match TRBD1. For the CDR3, the DNA is TGTGCCAGCAGTTTTAACAGGGGACGGGATACGCAGTATTTT. It encodes CASSFNRGRDTQYF.